One and the same sample provided the 25 T cell receptor beta chains below, sequenced in a study of T-cell reconstitution after alpha-beta-depleted transplantation in children. A library of TCRbeta sequences, prepared with unique molecular identifiers, was generated. A single record per CDR3 protein comes from TCRdb applying MiXCR to the PCR reads. Here the sample spans hundreds of thousands of distinct CDR3 sequences, roughly 13% being singletons. The sequencing here drew on PBMCs, taken before TCRalphabeta/CD19-depleted stem cell transplant. The receptors originated from a girl aged 2 to 9 with congenital amegakaryocytic thrombocytopenia, due to receive a stem cell transplant.

At least ten counts were recorded for this clonotype. The rearrangement links TRBV11-2 to TRBJ2-3, with TRBD2 matching over 14 bases. The CDR3 totals 19 residues. The germline V gene has CDR1 SGHAT and CDR2 FQNNGV. The V segment lost 3 bases and the J segment 2 bases; nucleotides outside the gene matches: 10. CDR3 protein: CASSLRLGTSGGPTDTQYF. The CDR3 region has the DNA TGTGCCAGCAGCTTGAGACTCGGGACTAGCGGGGGCCCCACAGATACGCAGTATTTT.

This clonotype has just a few counts. The V and J genes are TRBV5-1 and TRBJ1-3; TRBD1 is a possible D gene (5 bases). This CDR3 is 17 amino acids long. Deletions cut 4 bases from V and 0 bases from J, with 17 bases between. Germline V gene sequence: CDR1 SGHRS, CDR2 YFSETQ. The CDR3 protein is CASSLSGTLSSGNTIYF. DNA for the CDR3: TGCGCCAGCAGCCTCTCCGGGACCCTCAGCTCTGGAAACACCATATATTTT.

This clonotype was counted at least ten times. J is TRBJ2-1 and V is TRBV11-2, with a weak D call TRBD1 (6 bases). The CDR3 runs to 17 residues. V was trimmed by 0 bases and J by 5 bases, leaving 17 bases between them. CDR1 SGHAT and CDR2 FQNNGV come from the germline V gene. As DNA, the CDR3 is TGTGCCAGCAGCTTAGATTCGATTGGCGGACAGCACAATGAGCAGTTCTTC. The encoded protein is CASSLDSIGGQHNEQFF.

There are a few counts of this clonotype. This chain uses TRBV20-1 with TRBJ2-7; 11 nucleotides line up with TRBD2. Germline-derived CDR1 and CDR2 are DFQATT and SNEGSKA (reference sequence). The CDR3 is 17 amino acids. The V segment lost 6 bases and the J segment 3 bases; nucleotides outside the gene matches: 16. CDR3 region: CSAENWDPSGRNYEQYF. The CDR3 region has the DNA TGCAGTGCCGAGAACTGGGACCCTAGCGGGAGGAACTACGAGCAGTACTTC.

This clonotype was recorded at least ten times. The chain recombines TRBV29-1 with TRBJ2-1; 12 bases line up with TRBD2. Germline trimming cut 4 bases from V and 4 bases from J; bases unmatched to any gene: 2. The germline V gene has CDR1 SQVTM and CDR2 ANQGSEA. CDR3 length equals 14 residues. CDR3 nucleotides: TGCAGCGTTGGGACTAGCGGGGCTTACAATGAGCAGTTCTTC. It codes for CSVGTSGAYNEQFF.

The CDR3 spells CASRAAPGLASTDTQYF. The DNA for the CDR3 is TGTGCCAGCAGGGCCGCCCCGGGACTAGCTAGCACAGATACGCAGTATTTT. The gene calls are TRBV6-4 and TRBJ2-3; 9 bases align to TRBD2. CDR1 is MRHNA and CDR2 is SNTAGT in the germline V gene. V was pared by 6 bases and J by 0 bases, with 10 bases of the junction left unmatched. This CDR3 contains 17 residues.

The chain combines TRBV9 with TRBJ2-2; tentative D call: TRBD2 (6 bases). The CDR3 is 17 residues long. Trimming took off 0 bases at V and 3 bases at J, with 15 bases between the two ends. Germline lookup yields CDR1 SGDLS and CDR2 YYNGEE. CDR3 residues: CASSVGGSGEYTGELFF. The DNA of the CDR3 is TGTGCCAGCAGCGTAGGGGGTAGCGGAGAATACACCGGGGAGCTGTTTTTT.

Turning to this clonotype: One base away lies a much larger clone, so this may be a sequencing read error. This CDR3 is missing its conserved last phenylalanine or tryptophan, likely due to a read error. This chain uses TRBV12-3 or TRBV12-4 with TRBJ1-3; TRBD1 might be the D (6 bases). Trimming took 6 bases from V and 4 from J, leaving 13 bases between them. This CDR3 contains 14 residues. This chain's CDR3 is CASSLQGLGNTIYY. In nucleotides, the CDR3 is TGTGCCAGCAGCCTACAGGGTTTAGGAAACACCATATATTAT.

V usage is TRBV15 and J usage is TRBJ2-2, with TRBD1 matching over 10 bases. Germline V gene sequence: CDR1 LNHNV, CDR2 YYDKDF (reference sequence). V shed 4 bases and J 5 bases; nucleotides not matched to a gene: 7. The CDR3 runs 16 residues. Here the CDR3 DNA reads TGTGCCACCAGCAAAGGGACAGGGGTTAAAACCGGGGAGCTGTTTTTT. Its protein product is CATSKGTGVKTGELFF.

The chain joins TRBV6-5 to TRBJ2-7; D is unclear. The germline V gene has CDR1 MNHEY and CDR2 SVGAGI. The CDR3 is 15 residues long. Trimming shortened V by 4 bases and J by 0 bases, and 13 bases separated the two germline ends. CDR3 sequence reads: CASSSDGRISYEQYF. The CDR3 DNA sequence: TGTGCCAGCAGTTCGGACGGCCGAATCTCCTACGAGCAGTACTTC.

This clonotype was recorded at least ten times. This chain links TRBV6-1 with TRBJ1-2; TRBD1 matches at 9 bases. The J segment lost 5 bases and the V segment lost 6 bases, leaving 7 bases of the junction unmatched. The CDR3 spans 14 residues. Germline-derived CDR1 and CDR2 are MNHNS and SASEGT. The CDR3 here is CASRIPGTGYGYTF. The CDR3 DNA reads as TGTGCCAGCAGGATTCCCGGGACAGGGTATGGCTACACCTTC.

This clonotype was observed many times. CDR3 nucleotide sequence: TGTGCCAGCAAGAAAGGGATCCGGCCCGAAAAACTGTTTTTT. The encoded protein is CASKKGIRPEKLFF. The chain uses TRBV28 and TRBJ1-4; no clear D. V was cut by 7 bases and J by 8 bases, with 17 bases left in between. The CDR3 runs 14 residues. Germline V CDR1 and CDR2: MDHEN, SYDVKM.

This clonotype was detected only a few times. The chain is built from TRBV7-9 and TRBJ1-2; 8 nucleotides match TRBD1. CDR1 is SEHNR and CDR2 is FQNEAQ in the germline V gene (reference sequence). The CDR3 consists of 15 residues. V dropped 4 bases and J dropped 2; count of bases not matched to a gene: 6. CDR3 nucleotide sequence: TGTGCCAGCAGCTCAGGGGGCGACGGCAACTATGGCTACACCTTC. It encodes CASSSGGDGNYGYTF.

This clonotype came up many times. Without the conserved terminal phenylalanine or tryptophan, this CDR3 likely stems from a read error. No DNA is shown, since the ends of the CDR3 on it are uncertain; the CDR3 is the one TCRdb lists. This chain joins TRBV20-1 and TRBJ1-2. The CDR3 is 8 residues long, ends included. CDR1 is DFQATT, CDR2 SNEGSKA, per germline (reference sequence). The CDR3 protein is CSGGAVVS.

At least ten counts were recorded for this clonotype. This chain links TRBV7-6 with TRBJ2-3; no clear D. CDR1 and CDR2 from the germline V gene are SGHVS and FNYEAQ. V was shortened by 5 bases and J by 3 bases, with 12 bases between the two germline ends. The CDR3 length is 14 residues. The CDR3 DNA reads TGTGCCAGCAGCCCCGTTTACATGACAGATACGCAGTATTTT. Translated, it gives CASSPVYMTDTQYF. Together with reference TRBV7-6 and TRBJ2-3, the CDR3 gives the full variable domain: GAGVSQSPRYKVTKRGQDVALRCDPISGHVSLYWYRQALGQGPEFLTYFNYEAQQDKSGLPNDRFSAERPEGSISTLTIQRTEQRDSAMYRCASSPVYMTDTQYFGPGTRLTVL.

For this clonotype: A much bigger clone sits one base away, suggesting this may be a read error. The rearrangement uses TRBV7-9 and TRBJ2-3; maybe TRBD1 (5 bases). CDR1 SEHNR and CDR2 FQNEAQ come from the germline V gene (reference sequence). V was trimmed by 8 bases and J by 2 bases, leaving 17 bases between them. The CDR3 covers 15 residues. This CDR3 is CASCPPQGDTDTQYF. CDR3 DNA: TGTGCCAGCTGCCCACCGCAAGGGGACACAGATACGCAGTATTTT.

This clonotype was observed many times. The rearrangement links TRBV6-4 to TRBJ2-1, with 11 bases matching TRBD2. Germline V gene lookup returns CDR1 MRHNA and CDR2 SNTAGT. The trim removed 4 bases at V and 6 bases at J, leaving 5 bases unmatched. The CDR3 is 15 residues long. The CDR3 spells CASSALAGGPNEQFF. CDR3 nucleotides: TGTGCCAGCAGTGCCCTAGCGGGAGGCCCCAATGAGCAGTTCTTC.

This chain links TRBV4-2 with TRBJ2-7; 7 bases agree with TRBD1. The CDR3 extends over 11 amino acids. Per the germline V gene, CDR1 is LGHNA and CDR2 is YNFKEQ. With V trimmed by 5 bases and J by 9 bases, 4 bases remained unmatched. This CDR3 reads CASSGGQRQYF. The CDR3 bases are TGTGCCAGCAGCGGGGGACAGCGGCAGTACTTC.

This clonotype was counted between two and nine times. The gene calls are TRBV18 and TRBJ2-4; maybe TRBD1 (5 bases). This CDR3 is built from 15 residues. The germline gives CDR1 KGHSH, CDR2 LQKENI. V shed 2 bases and J shed 2 bases, with 10 bases lying between them. For the CDR3, the DNA is TGTGCCAGCTCACCAGTCCGACAGCCCAAAAACATTCAGTACTTC. Its protein product is CASSPVRQPKNIQYF.

The CDR3: CAIGTIQETQYF. CDR3 nucleotides: TGTGCCATTGGGACTATCCAAGAGACCCAGTACTTC. This rearrangement joins TRBV2 to TRBJ2-5, with 7 positions matching TRBD2. Trimming removed 10 bases from V and 1 base from J; junction bases left unmatched: 3. Germline assignment: CDR1 SNHLY and CDR2 FYNNEI. The CDR3 spans 12 residues.

The chain links TRBV7-2 to TRBJ1-2; D remains ambiguous. Trimming shortened V by 4 bases and J by 5 bases, and 14 bases separated the two germline ends. Germline CDR1 is SGHTA and CDR2 is FQGNSA. This CDR3 spans 14 amino acids. CDR3 DNA: TGTGCCAGCAGCTCCCGGGAGCCCTGGTATGGCTACACCTTC. This encodes CASSSREPWYGYTF.

This chain joins TRBV10-2 and TRBJ2-7; possible D gene TRBD1, 5 bases. The CDR3 contains 12 residues. Trimming removed 0 bases at V and 6 bases at J, with 6 bases between. Germline CDR1 and CDR2: WSHSY and SAAADI. For the CDR3, the DNA is TGCGCCAGCAGTGAGTCGGGGCGCGAGCAGTACTTC. It encodes CASSESGREQYF.

This clonotype was counted once. This chain connects TRBV18 to TRBJ2-3; maybe TRBD1 (6 bases). The CDR3 totals 15 residues. Deletions cut 4 bases from V and 4 bases from J, with 15 bases between. Germline CDR1 reads KGHSH; CDR2 reads LQKENI. CDR3 sequence (DNA): TGTGCCAGCTCACGCACAGGGATGGATGCAGATACGCAGTATTTT. Protein sequence: CASSRTGMDADTQYF.

Many counts were recorded for this clonotype. The genes are TRBV20-1 and TRBJ2-3; the match to TRBD2 covers 7 bases. This CDR3 region has 16 residues. V gave up 1 base and J gave up 1 base; unmatched junction bases: 8. The germline V gene encodes CDR1 DFQATT and CDR2 SNEGSKA (reference sequence). The CDR3 region has the DNA TGCAGTGCTAGAGTTAAACTAGCGCGACGCACAGATACGCAGTATTTT. This translates into CSARVKLARRTDTQYF.

In this sample, this clonotype turned up many times. This chain joins TRBV5-1 and TRBJ1-2; a weak D match, TRBD1 (6 bases). V was cut by 6 bases and J by 8 bases, with 14 bases left in between. CDR3 length: 12 residues. Germline assignment: CDR1 SGHRS and CDR2 YFSETQ. The CDR3 coding sequence is TGCGCCAGCACCAACAGGGCGGACGGCTACACCTTC. Amino acids: CASTNRADGYTF.